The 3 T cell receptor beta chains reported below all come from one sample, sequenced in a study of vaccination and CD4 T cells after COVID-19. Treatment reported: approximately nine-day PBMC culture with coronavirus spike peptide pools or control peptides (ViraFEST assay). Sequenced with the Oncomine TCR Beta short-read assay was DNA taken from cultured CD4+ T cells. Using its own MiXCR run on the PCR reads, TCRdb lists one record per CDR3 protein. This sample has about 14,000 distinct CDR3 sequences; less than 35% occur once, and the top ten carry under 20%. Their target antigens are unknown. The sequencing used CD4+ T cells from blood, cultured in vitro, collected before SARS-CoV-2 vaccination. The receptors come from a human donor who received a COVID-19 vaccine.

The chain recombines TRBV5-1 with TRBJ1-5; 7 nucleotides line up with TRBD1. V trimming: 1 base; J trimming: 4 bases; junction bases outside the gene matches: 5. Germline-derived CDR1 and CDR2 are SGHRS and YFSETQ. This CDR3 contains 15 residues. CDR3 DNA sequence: TGCGCCAGCAGCTTGACAGGGGCAATAAATCAGCCCCAGCATTTT. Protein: CASSLTGAINQPQHF.

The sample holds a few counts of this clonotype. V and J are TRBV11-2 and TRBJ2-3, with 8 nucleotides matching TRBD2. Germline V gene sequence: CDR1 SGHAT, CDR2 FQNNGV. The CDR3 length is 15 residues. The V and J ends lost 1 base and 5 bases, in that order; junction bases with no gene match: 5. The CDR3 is CASSLGSGVIDTQYF. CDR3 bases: TGTGCCAGCAGCTTAGGTAGCGGGGTGATAGATACGCAGTATTTT.

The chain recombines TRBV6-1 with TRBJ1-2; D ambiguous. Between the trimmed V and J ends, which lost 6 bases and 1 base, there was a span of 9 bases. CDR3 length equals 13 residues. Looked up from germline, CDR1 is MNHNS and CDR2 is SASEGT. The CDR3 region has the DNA TGTGCCAGCAGCCCGACGGTTAACTATGGCTACACCTTC. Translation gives CASSPTVNYGYTF.